The 11 T cell receptor beta chains in this list originate from one sample, sequenced in a study of T cell changes during pregnancy in multiple sclerosis. This table comes from immunoSEQ multiplex PCR, and its TCRdb copy is limited to in-frame clones, with some not included. The profile covers about 40,000 clones, with 91% appearing a single time and around 0.48% taken by the ten largest. The source material was CD4+ T cells from peripheral blood mononuclear cells, sampled in the third trimester of pregnancy. The source is a female donor in good health, enrolled as a control in a pregnancy study.

This chain links TRBV6-5 with TRBJ1-2; the match to TRBD1 covers 7 bases. The CDR3 length is 13 residues. The ends lost 2 bases at V and 8 bases at J; junction bases unmatched: 5. Germline lookup yields CDR1 MNHEY and CDR2 SVGAGI. Written as DNA, the CDR3 is TGTGCCAGCAGTTACCCAGGGACAGAGGGCTACACCTTC. Protein: CASSYPGTEGYTF.

J is TRBJ2-1 and V is TRBV5-1, with a weak D call TRBD2 (6 bases). V was trimmed by 4 bases and J by 8 bases, leaving 19 bases between them. Germline V lookup: CDR1 SGHRS, CDR2 YFSETQ. CDR3 length equals 15 residues. The CDR3 spells CASSGGGASLHEQFF. DNA of the CDR3: TGCGCCAGCAGCGGCGGAGGGGCTAGTCTCCATGAGCAGTTCTTC. Using reference TRBV5-1 and TRBJ2-1 for the parts outside the CDR3, the full variable domain is KAGVTQTPRYLIKTRGQQVTLSCSPISGHRSVSWYQQTPGQGLQFLFEYFSETQRNKGNFPGRFSGRQFSNSRSEMNVSTLELGDSALYLCASSGGGASLHEQFFGPGTRLTVL.

The genes are TRBV7-9 and TRBJ1-1, with TRBD1 identical over 7 bases. CDR1 is SEHNR and CDR2 is FQNEAQ in the germline V gene (reference sequence). Trimming cost V 5 bases and J 5 bases; bases outside gene matches: 8. This CDR3 comprises 14 residues. CDR3 amino acids: CASSGGRGRTEAFF. The CDR3 nucleotides read TGTGCCAGCAGCGGTGGTAGGGGGCGGACTGAAGCTTTCTTT.

The chain couples TRBV6-4 to TRBJ2-7; 16 bases are a match to TRBD2. Germline V gene data show CDR1 as MRHNA and CDR2 as SNTAGT. Trimming cost V 6 bases and J 3 bases; bases outside gene matches: 5. This CDR3 has 16 amino acids. For the CDR3, the DNA is TGTGCCAGCAGGCCGGGACTAGCGGGGGGGGGCTACGAGCAGTACTTC. It encodes CASRPGLAGGGYEQYF.

The chain employs TRBV28 and TRBJ2-7, with 8 bases matching TRBD1. The germline V gene has CDR1 MDHEN and CDR2 SYDVKM. The trim removed 5 bases at V and 2 bases at J, leaving 11 bases unmatched. The CDR3 has 16 residues. The CDR3 sequence is CASSPTGGQDTYEQYF. CDR3 coding DNA: TGTGCCAGCAGTCCTACCGGGGGACAGGACACCTACGAGCAGTACTTC.

The chain carries TRBV6-5 and TRBJ2-1; 12 bases line up with TRBD2. V shed 2 bases and J 9 bases; nucleotides not matched to a gene: 5. The length of the CDR3 is 15 residues. Germline V gene data show CDR1 as MNHEY and CDR2 as SVGAGI. CDR3 sequence (DNA): TGTGCCAGCAGTTACGGGGCTAGCGGGAGGGGTGAGCAGTTCTTC. It is translated as CASSYGASGRGEQFF.

The chain carries TRBV18 and TRBJ2-1; unclear D gene. Trimming shortened V by 0 bases and J by 0 bases, and 12 bases separated the two germline ends. CDR1 and CDR2 (germline): KGHSH, LQKENI. This CDR3 has 17 amino acids. CDR3 nucleotides: TGTGCCAGCTCACCACCCGACTTCACTTACTCCTACAATGAGCAGTTCTTC. This encodes CASSPPDFTYSYNEQFF.

The J gene is TRBJ2-5, the V gene TRBV14, with a weak D call TRBD2 (6 bases). V was trimmed by 1 base and J by 5 bases, leaving 11 bases between them. CDR1 SGHDN and CDR2 FVKESK come from the germline V gene. This CDR3 comprises 14 residues. This CDR3 is CASSQAGLAETQYF. CDR3 nucleotides: TGTGCCAGCAGCCAAGCGGGGCTAGCGGAGACCCAGTACTTC.

The chain employs TRBV30 and TRBJ1-6; D is undetermined. This CDR3 contains 14 residues. Germline V gives CDR1 GTSNPN, CDR2 SVGIG (reference sequence). V lost 3 bases to trimming and J lost 0 bases, with 6 bases between them. CDR3 loop: CAWSPSSYNSPLHF. CDR3 bases: TGTGCCTGGAGCCCGAGCTCCTATAATTCACCCCTCCACTTT.

This CDR3 reads CASSPSDSNYGYTF. The CDR3 bases are TGTGCCAGCTCACCAAGCGACAGTAACTATGGCTACACCTTC. The rearrangement uses TRBV18 and TRBJ1-2; D is possibly TRBD1 (5 bases). The CDR3 sequence is 14 residues long. Germline loops: CDR1 KGHSH, CDR2 LQKENI. Trimming stripped 2 bases from V and 1 base from J, with 8 bases between.

With respect to this clone: A junction boundary mismatches the germline segment, possibly from a read error. The chain joins TRBV7-7 to TRBJ2-3, with TRBD2 identical over 9 bases. The CDR3 has 19 residues. In germline, CDR1 is SSHAT, CDR2 FNYEAQ (reference sequence). Written as DNA, the CDR3 is TGTGCTAGCAGCCACCCGGATCGCGGGAGGGGAGGAAACACAGATACGCAGTATTTT. This translates into CASSHPDRGRGGNTDTQYF.